This T cell receptor (beta chain) derives from a study of T cell responses to AZD1222 COVID-19 vaccine. Findings and limits, study-wide: CD4 TCRs linked to vaccination spanned spike, dominating at 160-218 and 743-854. There were repertoire samples only from the period after the peak T cell response.

The data were produced by immunoSEQ multiplex PCR, yet TCRdb's version contains in-frame clones alone and is incomplete. Among about 150,000 clones listed, roughly 90% were seen once. CDR3 length: 14 amino acids. Trimming shortened V by 1 base and J by 2 bases, and 10 bases separated the two germline ends. CDR1 is SGDLS, CDR2 YYNGEE, per germline. This clone came up a few times. Its cognate antigen is unknown. This sequence originates from an adult who received the AZD1222 COVID-19 vaccine. This specimen was peripheral blood, taken 28 days after the second AZD1222 dose. The chain carries TRBV9 and TRBJ2-7; D is perhaps TRBD1 (6 bases). This CDR3 reads CASSVWDIAYEQYF. The DNA of the CDR3 is TGTGCCAGCAGCGTATGGGACATCGCCTACGAGCAGTACTTC.